The T cell receptor (beta chain) described here comes from a study of shared clonotypes between healthy human individuals. Study details: Donor ages ranged 18 to 49 years: two women, a few men.

This clone was seen many times. Deep was the level at which the assay was run. Study processing details: ImmunoSEQ only sent back junction sequences with no quality scores, so filtering was done differently. The data were produced by immunoSEQ multiplex PCR, yet TCRdb's version contains in-frame clones alone and is incomplete. The V and J calls and clone size come from that table; D and trimming were worked out from the DNA. The sample yields 90,000 to 100,000 clones, less than 50% seen once. Germline lookup yields CDR1 MNHEY and CDR2 SMNVEV (reference sequence). With 4 bases removed from V and 3 bases from J, the gap between germline ends came to 10 bases. The CDR3 covers 14 residues.

The TCR sequence derives from a woman aged 40 to 50 in good health. Some clones in this sample may be carry-over from other donors' samples. The genes are TRBV27 and TRBJ2-1, with D possibly matching TRBD2 (5 bases). The sample was PBMCs. The CDR3 DNA reads as TGTGCCAGCAGTTCCCAAGGAGGCTACAATGAGCAGTTCTTC. Translation gives CASSSQGGYNEQFF.